These 6 T cell receptor beta chains came from one sample sequenced in a study of shared clonotypes between healthy human individuals. Only in-frame clones appear in the TCRdb table, and some are missing; sequencing was by immunoSEQ multiplex PCR. Here the sample spans over 2,000,000 clones, just under 95% being singletons. Terminally differentiated effector memory CD45RA+ cells were left out of the naive CD8 fraction, which was CD45RO-negative and positively selected for CCR7. Sequenced: naive CD8+ T cells from PBMCs. These receptor sequences come from a man in his late teens or twenties in good health. Some clones in this sample may be carry-over from other donors' samples.

This clone has a single count. The chain couples TRBV19 to TRBJ2-1, with D hard to call. Germline V gene lookup returns CDR1 LNHDA and CDR2 SQIVND (reference sequence). Deletions cut 1 base from V and 3 bases from J, with 13 bases between. The CDR3 is 16 residues long. CDR3: CASSIVSGLVYNEQFF. The CDR3 bases are TGTGCCAGTAGTATAGTGTCCGGGCTCGTCTACAATGAGCAGTTCTTC.

J is TRBJ1-1 and V is TRBV7-9, with D perhaps matching TRBD1 (5 bases). The germline V gene encodes CDR1 SEHNR and CDR2 FQNEAQ (reference sequence). Trimming pared 3 bases from V and 5 bases from J, leaving 13 bases between. The CDR3 is made up of 14 amino acids. This CDR3 is CASSFSQGGTEAFF. The CDR3 DNA is TGTGCCAGCAGCTTTTCCCAGGGAGGGACTGAAGCTTTCTTT.

The CDR3 bases are TGTGCCAGCAGTTACCGGGACCAAGACAATGAGCAGTTCTTC. Its translation is CASSYRDQDNEQFF. This chain connects TRBV2 to TRBJ2-1, with D perhaps matching TRBD1 or TRBD2 (5 bases each). Trimming stripped 5 bases from V and 5 bases from J, with 13 bases between. The CDR3 is 14 residues long. Germline CDR1 is SNHLY and CDR2 is FYNNEI.

A remark on this clone: The same CDR3 also results from other DNA sequences found in this sample. The genes are TRBV27 and TRBJ1-1; D is unclear. V shed 0 bases and J shed 5 bases, with 10 bases lying between them. Germline CDR1 MNHEY, CDR2 SMNVEV (reference sequence). CDR3 size: 14 residues. The CDR3 DNA sequence: TGTGCCAGCAGTTTATCATTAGGTTGGACTGAAGCTTTCTTT. Residues: CASSLSLGWTEAFF.

The V call is TRBV30, the J call TRBJ2-3, with D unresolved. V was trimmed by 3 bases and J by 2 bases, leaving 15 bases between them. There are 15 residues in the CDR3. In germline, CDR1 is GTSNPN, CDR2 SVGIG (reference sequence). CDR3 protein: CAWSPGVVPTDTQYF. The CDR3 nucleotides are TGTGCCTGGAGCCCCGGAGTTGTTCCCACAGATACGCAGTATTTT.

Concerning this clone itself: Other DNA sequences in the same sample also yield this CDR3. The V gene is TRBV18, the J gene TRBJ2-7, with 10 bases fitting TRBD1. After removal of 0 bases from V and 3 bases from J, the junction contained 2 bases not matched to a gene. Germline V lookup: CDR1 KGHSH, CDR2 LQKENI. The CDR3 covers 15 residues. CDR3 amino acids: CASSPPGTGVYEQYF. CDR3 nucleotides: TGTGCCAGCTCACCACCGGGGACAGGGGTCTACGAGCAGTACTTC.